This T cell receptor (beta chain) originates from a study of early T cells in non-severe SARS-CoV-2 infection. Study as a whole: Sequenced bulk RNA came from whole blood that was unsorted, and chains were unpaired. Study results and caveats: Matching results from VDJdb favored anti-spike CD8 responses, leaving private and CD4 specificities undetected.

This CDR3 is built from 13 residues. V lost 7 bases to trimming and J lost 5 bases, with 12 bases between them. Germline CDR1 is SGHTA and CDR2 is FQGNSA. TCRdb reprocessed the 5' RACE reads with MiXCR, giving one entry per CDR3 protein. The table includes 35,000 to 45,000 distinct CDR3 sequences, 5.5% to 7.5% detected once. This clonotype was seen repeatedly, ten times or more. Its cognate antigen is unknown. This specimen consisted of whole blood, obtained at baseline. The chain employs TRBV7-2 and TRBJ2-1; D gene uncertain. This TCR came from an adult who was a healthcare worker with PCR-confirmed SARS-CoV-2 infection or an uninfected control (not recorded which). Written as DNA, the CDR3 is TGTGCCAGCAACACCCCCGGCAACAATGAGCAGTTCTTC. Translated: CASNTPGNNEQFF.